These 31 T cell receptor beta chains originate from one sample sequenced in a study of radiation and T cells in renal cell carcinoma. TCRdb's copy holds only in-frame clones and misses some; the assay was immunoSEQ multiplex PCR. The data contain some 100,000 clones, roughly 82% of them seen just once; the ten biggest clones take up less than 7.5%. This sample's time point: blood 4 weeks post-SBRT, at nephrectomy. Treatment denoted: 15 Gy SBRT to primary tumor, nephrectomy 4 weeks later. Sequencing was performed on blood, taken from a patient whose treatment included radiotherapy and nephrectomy. Receptor source: a man in his sixties with renal cell carcinoma.

This chain connects TRBV29-1 to TRBJ2-1; 7 bases match TRBD2. The junction had 6 bases not matched to a gene; V was cut back by 1 base and J by 0 bases. Germline values: CDR1 SQVTM, CDR2 ANQGSEA. This CDR3 has 16 amino acids. CDR3 region: CSVEVGAGNSYNEQFF. CDR3 in DNA: TGCAGCGTTGAAGTCGGAGCGGGAAACTCCTACAATGAGCAGTTCTTC.

In its sample, this clone was seen a few times. V gene TRBV2 combines with J gene TRBJ2-4; D perhaps matches TRBD1 (5 bases). The ends were cut back, 7 bases at V and 0 bases at J, with 22 bases in the middle. There are 18 residues in the CDR3. CDR1 is SNHLY and CDR2 is FYNNEI in the germline V gene. The CDR3, as DNA: TGTGCCAGCAAGGCGAACCAGGGCGCATGGCTAGCCAAAAACATTCAGTACTTC. Translation: CASKANQGAWLAKNIQYF.

The chain carries TRBV25-1 and TRBJ1-1, with 11 bases matching TRBD1. Per the germline V gene, CDR1 is MGHDK and CDR2 is SYGVNS. The trim removed 1 base at V and 1 base at J, leaving 5 bases unmatched. The CDR3 consists of 17 residues. CDR3 nucleotide sequence: TGTGCCAGCAGTGAATCGGTGGGGACAGGGGGGAACACTGAAGCTTTCTTT. This translates into CASSESVGTGGNTEAFF.

This clone came up once. The V call is TRBV23-1, the J call TRBJ1-6; 8 nucleotides match TRBD1. TRBV23-1 is labeled an ORF, and its function is uncertain. There are 15 residues in the CDR3. Unmatched junction bases numbered 7, after V lost 6 bases and J lost 6 bases. CDR3 DNA: TGCGCCAGCAGACGATGGACAGGGAGTAATTCACCCCTCCACTTT. Translation gives CASRRWTGSNSPLHF.

The chain carries TRBV20-1 and TRBJ2-7, with D unresolved. Trimming shortened V by 1 base and J by 4 bases, and 5 bases separated the two germline ends. This CDR3 spans 11 amino acids. Per germline, CDR1 DFQATT and CDR2 SNEGSKA (reference sequence). In nucleotides, the CDR3 is TGCAGTGCTAGAGGATGGTACGAGCAGTACTTC. Protein: CSARGWYEQYF.

The chain couples TRBV4-2 to TRBJ1-4; 11 nucleotides line up with TRBD1. CDR3 length: 14 amino acids. Trimming removed 4 bases from V and 6 bases from J; junction bases left unmatched: 1. CDR1 LGHNA and CDR2 YNFKEQ come from the germline V gene. Written as DNA, the CDR3 is TGTGCCAGCAGCCCGGGACAGGGGGATGAAAAACTGTTTTTT. It specifies CASSPGQGDEKLFF.

Here the CDR3 reads CASSLGMANKNIQYF. CDR3 in DNA: TGTGCCAGCAGCCTAGGGATGGCAAACAAAAACATTCAGTACTTC. The rearrangement joins TRBV7-3 to TRBJ2-4; the D is unclear. Germline values: CDR1 SGHTA, CDR2 FQGTGA. This CDR3 has 15 amino acids. Trimming took 5 bases from V and 3 from J, leaving 14 bases between them.

This clone has only one observation. The CDR3 reads CASSTDRPYGYTF. CDR3 DNA: TGTGCCAGCAGCACTGACAGGCCTTATGGCTACACCTTC. The chain couples TRBV5-4 to TRBJ1-2; possible D gene TRBD1, 6 bases. Trimming took off 4 bases at V and 5 bases at J, with 12 bases between the two ends. The CDR3 sequence is 13 residues long. CDR1 is SGHNT, CDR2 YYREEE, per germline (reference sequence).

In its sample, this clone was seen once. The rearrangement links TRBV7-9 to TRBJ2-7; TRBD1 matches at 7 bases. CDR1 SEHNR and CDR2 FQNEAQ come from the germline V gene (reference sequence). The CDR3 is 15 amino acids. The trim removed 1 base at V and 6 bases at J, leaving 9 bases unmatched. The CDR3 region has the DNA TGTGCCAGCAGCTTAGGGATAGGGGGCCAAGGCGAGCAGTACTTC. Its protein is CASSLGIGGQGEQYF.

The count of this clone is one. The chain combines TRBV6-6 with TRBJ1-5, with unresolved D. Trimming left V 2 bases short and J 0 bases short, with 8 bases between. The CDR3 is made up of 15 amino acids. CDR1 and CDR2 from the germline V gene are MNHNY and SVGAGI (reference sequence). CDR3 in DNA: TGTGCCAGCAGTTACCAGACGGATAGCAATCAGCCCCAGCATTTT. Its protein is CASSYQTDSNQPQHF.

This clone has only one observation. V is TRBV5-1 and J is TRBJ2-7, with a possible D match to TRBD1 (5 bases). V lost 0 bases, J lost 2 bases, and 15 bases lay in between. The CDR3 totals 16 residues. Germline V CDR1 and CDR2: SGHRS, YFSETQ. The CDR3 nucleotides read TGCGCCAGCAGCTTGGCCTCTGGGGCGCTGACCTACGAGCAGTACTTC. Translation gives CASSLASGALTYEQYF.

This sequence joins TRBV6-4 and TRBJ2-2; D remains ambiguous. V gave up 4 bases and J gave up 7 bases, with 10 bases separating them. Germline CDR1 is MRHNA and CDR2 is SNTAGT. The CDR3 length is 13 residues. The CDR3 region has the DNA TGTGCCAGCAGTGGTTATAAAGGCGGGGAGCTGTTTTTT. Amino acid sequence: CASSGYKGGELFF.

CDR3 loop: CASSQDRSRFTHEKLFF. For the CDR3, the DNA is TGCGCCAGCAGCCAAGATCGCTCCCGGTTCACTCATGAAAAACTGTTTTTT. The V and J genes are TRBV4-1 and TRBJ1-4; no clear D gene. From germline, CDR1 is MGHRA and CDR2 YSYEKL. This CDR3 is built from 17 residues. V lost 0 bases and J lost 6, with 17 bases in between.

The chain employs TRBV6-1 and TRBJ1-5; TRBD1 might be the D (5 bases). The CDR3 has 14 residues. CDR1 and CDR2 (germline): MNHNS, SASEGT. Trimming took off 4 bases at V and 6 bases at J, with 13 bases between the two ends. The CDR3 sequence: CASSVGPRVQPQHF. In DNA form, the CDR3 reads TGTGCCAGCAGTGTGGGCCCCAGGGTTCAGCCCCAGCATTTT.

The rearrangement links TRBV6-1 to TRBJ2-2; the D call may be TRBD1 or TRBD2 (5 bases each). The V end lost 4 bases, the J end lost 7 bases, and 16 bases lay between the germline ends. This CDR3 comprises 15 residues. Germline CDR1 is MNHNS and CDR2 is SASEGT. The CDR3 reads CASSASGTRDGELFF. The CDR3 nucleotides are TGTGCCAGCAGTGCCTCCGGGACGAGGGACGGGGAGCTGTTTTTT.

The chain joins TRBV19 to TRBJ2-1, with 12 bases that match TRBD2. The germline V gene encodes CDR1 LNHDA and CDR2 SQIVND (reference sequence). J lost 6 bases, V lost 7 bases, and 7 bases had no gene match. There are 15 residues in the CDR3. The CDR3 is CASTSGRAGANEQFF. The CDR3 DNA follows: TGTGCCAGTACTAGCGGGAGGGCCGGTGCCAATGAGCAGTTCTTC.

The chain combines TRBV7-2 with TRBJ2-3; 8 bases are shared with TRBD1. Per germline, CDR1 SGHTA and CDR2 FQGNSA. The CDR3 length is 17 residues. V lost 5 bases to trimming and J lost 6 bases; unmatched junction nucleotides: 16. The CDR3 nucleotides read TGTGCCAGCAGCGACCGCCTCCGGGCAGGGGGCAGGGATACGCAGTATTTT. Protein: CASSDRLRAGGRDTQYF.

The rearrangement uses TRBV7-3 and TRBJ2-5; D is unresolved. With 4 bases removed from V and 6 bases from J, the gap between germline ends came to 15 bases. From germline, CDR1 is SGHTA and CDR2 FQGTGA. The length of the CDR3 is 14 residues. CDR3 bases: TGTGCCAGCAGCTCGCCCGCGGTTACGAAGACCCAGTACTTC. Amino acid sequence: CASSSPAVTKTQYF. The whole variable domain, remainder taken from reference TRBV7-3 and TRBJ2-5, is GAGVSQTPSNKVTEKGKYVELRCDPISGHTALYWYRQSLGQGPEFLIYFQGTGAADDSGLPNDRFFAVRPEGSVSTLKIQRTERGDSAVYLCASSSPAVTKTQYFGPGTRLLVL.

This clone was found a few times. This chain joins TRBV7-2 and TRBJ2-5, with TRBD2 matching over 9 bases. Germline V gene sequence: CDR1 SGHTA, CDR2 FQGNSA. This CDR3 has 15 residues. J gave up 5 bases and V 2 bases, and 6 bases lay outside the gene matches. CDR3 loop: CASSLSGRPRETQYF. The DNA of the CDR3 is TGTGCCAGCAGCTTAAGCGGGAGGCCTAGGGAGACCCAGTACTTC.

This clone has more than one count but fewer than ten. Other DNA sequences in this sample translate to the same CDR3. The genes are TRBV27 and TRBJ2-7, with 8 bases matching TRBD2. The germline V gene encodes CDR1 MNHEY and CDR2 SMNVEV (reference sequence). The CDR3 totals 14 residues. V was pared by 2 bases and J by 2 bases, with 2 bases of the junction left unmatched. The CDR3 loop reads CASSLTSGPYEQYF. CDR3 sequence (DNA): TGTGCCAGCAGTTTAACTAGCGGTCCCTACGAGCAGTACTTC.

This clone has a count of ten or more. This chain links TRBV10-3 with TRBJ1-1; 7 bases line up with TRBD1. In germline, CDR1 is ENHRY, CDR2 SYGVKD. V lost 10 bases to trimming and J lost 11 bases; unmatched junction nucleotides: 10. The CDR3 runs 11 residues. The CDR3 spells CATLSTGYAFF. CDR3 nucleotide sequence: TGTGCCACCCTATCGACAGGGTACGCTTTCTTT.

The genes are TRBV28 and TRBJ2-7; no firm D call. This CDR3 is 13 amino acids long. Germline loops: CDR1 MDHEN, CDR2 SYDVKM. With 5 bases removed from V and 2 bases from J, the gap between germline ends came to 10 bases. Here the CDR3 reads CASSPTSTYEQYF. In DNA, the CDR3 is TGTGCCAGCAGTCCGACAAGTACCTACGAGCAGTACTTC. Looking up the rest from reference TRBV28 and TRBJ2-7 gives the full variable domain: DVKVTQSSRYLVKRTGEKVFLECVQDMDHENMFWYRQDPGLGLRLIYFSYDVKMKEKGDIPEGYSVSREKKERFSLILESASTNQTSMYLCASSPTSTYEQYFGPGTRLTVT.

This chain connects TRBV9 to TRBJ2-5; no firm D call. Germline V gives CDR1 SGDLS, CDR2 YYNGEE. V lost 0 bases, J lost 1 base, and 10 bases lay in between. The CDR3 consists of 15 residues. This chain's CDR3 is CASSVGLGPQETQYF. CDR3 bases: TGTGCCAGCAGCGTAGGGCTAGGGCCCCAAGAGACCCAGTACTTC.

This clone was counted a few times. The same CDR3 arises from other DNA sequences in this sample as well. The chain has TRBV19 and TRBJ2-1; tentative D call: TRBD2 (6 bases). V gave up 1 base and J gave up 5 bases, with 6 bases separating them. The CDR3 is made up of 13 amino acids. Per germline, CDR1 LNHDA and CDR2 SQIVND (reference sequence). The CDR3 loop reads CASSIGGNNEQFF. DNA of the CDR3: TGTGCCAGTAGTATAGGCGGGAACAATGAGCAGTTCTTC.

The rearrangement uses TRBV27 and TRBJ2-7; D gene ambiguous. The germline V and J ends were trimmed by 2 bases and 2 bases, with 7 bases remaining between them. Germline CDR1 is MNHEY and CDR2 is SMNVEV (reference sequence). There are 13 residues in the CDR3. CDR3 loop: CASSLGPAYEQYF. CDR3 DNA: TGTGCCAGCAGTTTAGGACCTGCCTACGAGCAGTACTTC.

The V gene is TRBV7-8, the J gene TRBJ2-3, with 10 nucleotides matching TRBD2. V lost 6 bases and J lost 4; bases outside the gene matches: 13. Germline assignment: CDR1 SGHVS and CDR2 FQNEAQ. This CDR3 region has 17 residues. CDR3 residues: CASRPDISGRFADTQYF. The CDR3 bases are TGTGCCAGCAGGCCTGATATTAGCGGGAGGTTCGCAGATACGCAGTATTTT. The complete variable domain, with remaining parts taken from reference TRBV7-8 and TRBJ2-3, reads GAGVSQSPRYKVAKRGQDVALRCDPISGHVSLFWYQQALGQGPEFLTYFQNEAQLDKSGLPSDRFFAERPEGSVSTLKIQRTQQEDSAVYLCASRPDISGRFADTQYFGPGTRLTVL.

The rearrangement joins TRBV5-1 to TRBJ1-2; 8 nucleotides match TRBD1. J lost 7 bases, V lost 3 bases, and 11 bases had no gene match. This CDR3 region has 15 residues. The germline CDR1 and CDR2 sequences are SGHRS and YFSETQ. DNA of the CDR3: TGCGCCAGCAGCTACAACGGACAGGGTGTAGTTGGCTACACCTTC. This encodes CASSYNGQGVVGYTF.

This chain connects TRBV6-1 to TRBJ1-2; D unclear. Trimming pared 1 base from V and 5 bases from J, leaving 17 bases between. The CDR3 runs to 16 residues. Per the germline V gene, CDR1 is MNHNS and CDR2 is SASEGT. CDR3 region: CASSEEGGSTLYGYTF. The CDR3 nucleotides are TGTGCCAGCAGTGAAGAAGGAGGCAGTACCCTATATGGCTACACCTTC.

This chain uses TRBV5-1 with TRBJ2-1; the D gene could be TRBD1 or TRBD2 (5 bases each). V was shortened by 4 bases and J by 4 bases, with 15 bases between the two germline ends. The germline V gene encodes CDR1 SGHRS and CDR2 YFSETQ. CDR3 length: 15 amino acids. Written as DNA, the CDR3 is TGCGCCAGCAGCGAAACCGGGACGGATTACAATGAGCAGTTCTTC. Its translation is CASSETGTDYNEQFF.

This rearrangement joins TRBV6-4 to TRBJ1-2; possible D gene TRBD1, 6 bases. The ends were cut back, 0 bases at V and 6 bases at J, with 11 bases in the middle. The CDR3 extends over 14 amino acids. Per germline, CDR1 MRHNA and CDR2 SNTAGT. The CDR3 is CASSDSGANDGYTF. The CDR3 nucleotides are TGTGCCAGCAGTGACTCGGGGGCTAATGATGGCTACACCTTC.

The chain combines TRBV6-5 with TRBJ1-1; TRBD1 matches at 8 bases. The V gene's germline CDR1 is MNHEY and CDR2 SVGAGI. J was trimmed by 7 bases and V by 4 bases; bases with no gene match: 2. This CDR3 spans 12 amino acids. CDR3 sequence reads: CASSSDRGEAFF. As DNA, the CDR3 is TGTGCCAGCAGTTCCGACAGGGGTGAAGCTTTCTTT.